Detailed here is one T cell receptor (beta chain). V lost 1 base and J lost 0, with 9 bases in between. This CDR3 has 15 residues. The germline V gene has CDR1 MNHNS and CDR2 SASEGT. The sample originates from a study of blood T cell repertoires in COVID-19. Study-wide background: Researchers got acute and convalescent COVID-19 samples from the United States, Italy and Spain. The cDNA or gDNA used as material had been derived from T cells, B-cell-depleted T cells, or PBMCs.

Under the authors' procedure: Estimated nucleated cell counts came from reference gene primer amplification. Assay used: immunoSEQ multiplex PCR; TCRdb lists only in-frame clones, some missing. From that table come the V and J calls and clone size; the DNA was used to work out D and trimming. The sample lists hundreds of thousands of clones, approximately 80% occurring once. The sample was peripheral blood. The chain is built from TRBV6-1 and TRBJ2-5; D uncertain. The TCR originated in a woman aged 50 to 60 with acute or convalescent COVID-19. This chain's CDR3 is CASSEGPSYQETQYF. As DNA, the CDR3 is TGTGCCAGCAGTGAAGGTCCCAGTTACCAAGAGACCCAGTACTTC.